The source of this TCR beta chain is a study of regulatory T cells in long-lasting Graves disease. Construction of TCR beta libraries relied on iRepertoire HTBI primers and on Arm-PCR targeting CDR3 regions. TCRdb fed the multiplex PCR reads into MiXCR, producing one record per CDR3 protein. The table lists roughly 520,000 distinct CDR3 sequences, more than 10% of them singletons. This clonotype was seen repeatedly, ten times or more. Per germline, CDR1 MDHEN and CDR2 SYDVKM. Deletions cut 2 bases from V and 1 base from J, with 20 bases between. CDR3 size: 18 residues. Time point given: newly diagnosed GD, antithyroid drugs for less than 3 months. RNA isolated from PBMCs was used to make the TCR library. These data were likewise used in another study, on T cells in Graves' hyperthyroidism and ophthalmopathy. This second study notes: The definition of stable Graves' hyperthyroidism was no ophthalmopathy progression within 18 months.

The sample in question was peripheral blood mononuclear cells (PBMCs), obtained at new diagnosis, from a patient treated with antithyroid drugs. This receptor was taken from a woman in her twenties or thirties with Graves disease. V and J are TRBV28 and TRBJ1-1; D is undetermined. CDR3 in amino acids: CASSLVRQEVVGNTEAFF. As DNA, the CDR3 is TGTGCCAGCAGTTTAGTGCGGCAGGAGGTAGTGGGGAACACTGAAGCTTTCTTT.